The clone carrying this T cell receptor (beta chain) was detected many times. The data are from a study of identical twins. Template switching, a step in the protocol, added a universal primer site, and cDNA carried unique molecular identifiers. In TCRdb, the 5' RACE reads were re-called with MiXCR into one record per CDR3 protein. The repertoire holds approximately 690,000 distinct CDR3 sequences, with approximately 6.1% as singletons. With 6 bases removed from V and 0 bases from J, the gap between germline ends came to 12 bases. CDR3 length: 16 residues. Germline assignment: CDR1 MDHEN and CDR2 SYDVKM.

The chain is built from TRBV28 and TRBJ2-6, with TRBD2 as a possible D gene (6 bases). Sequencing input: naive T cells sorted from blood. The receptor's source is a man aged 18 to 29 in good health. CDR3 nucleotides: TGTGCCAGCAGCGTAGCGGTTCCCTCTGGGGCCAACGTCCTGACTTTC. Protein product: CASSVAVPSGANVLTF.